This TCR beta chain was sequenced for a study of PD-L1 blockade in urothelial cancer. Whole-study context: A median of roughly 140,000 T cells was found in the blood samples.

Germline-derived CDR1 and CDR2 are MNHNS and SASEGT. V shed 8 bases, J shed 6 bases, and the junction held 12 bases outside the gene matches. This CDR3 spans 14 amino acids. Study observations and caveats: Clonality of blood TCR below the median before treatment predicted better survival.

On this clone itself: The antigen is unknown.

Sequencing used immunoSEQ multiplex PCR; TCRdb keeps in-frame clones, though not all of them. This table holds tens of thousands of clones, 70% to 90% found once. Time point reported: peripheral blood 6 weeks after treatment start. The source material was PBMCs, sampled around atezolizumab (anti-PD-L1) treatment. This sequence originates from a man aged 45-65 years with urothelial cancer. This chain links TRBV6-1 with TRBJ1-2; 7 bases map to TRBD1. CDR3 DNA: TGTGCCAGCTCGACTGCACAGGGGTTGAATGGCTACACCTTC. This gives the protein CASSTAQGLNGYTF.